These T cell receptor beta chains were read from a single sample in a study of radiotherapy plus CTLA-4 blockade in lung cancer. The table came from immunoSEQ multiplex PCR; TCRdb's copy has only in-frame clones and leaves some out. Counted here are 55,000 to 80,000 clones, roughly three quarters occurring once; the ten biggest clones make up roughly 7%. The source material was peripheral blood, sampled from a patient treated with radiotherapy plus ipilimumab. These receptors were taken from a human donor with non-small cell lung cancer who had a complete response to radiotherapy plus ipilimumab. CDR3s include the opening cysteine and the closing phenylalanine or tryptophan. The order of the fields is D gene, clone size, V gene, J gene, CDR3 DNA, CDR3 protein. D genes are given only for firm matches. Rows give clone size only sometimes, using once, few, many, or a class for an expanded clone.

>NA|NA|TRBV7-2|TRBJ2-7
TGTGCCAGCAGCTTAGTGGCGGGGCAATACGAGCAGTACTTC
CASSLVAGQYEQYF
>TRBD2|NA|TRBV29-1|TRBJ2-3
TGCAGCGGAAAAAGATCCAGCGGGACTAGCACAGATACGCAGTATTTT
CSGKRSSGTSTDTQYF
>NA|many|TRBV6-5|TRBJ2-5
TGTGCCAGCAGTTACATGGAAGGGGGTCGAGAGACCCAGTACTTC
CASSYMEGGRETQYF
>TRBD1|once|TRBV5-1|TRBJ2-3
TGCGCCAGCAGATACCAGGGGGCGAGCACAGATACGCAGTATTTT
CASRYQGASTDTQYF
>NA|NA|TRBV11-3|TRBJ2-3
TGTGCCAGCAGCTTAGGCGGGTGGACAGATACGCAGTATTTT
CASSLGGWTDTQYF
>NA|few|TRBV7-8|TRBJ1-1
TGTGCCAGCAGCTTAGGGCCAGGGAACACTGAAGCTTTCTTT
CASSLGPGNTEAFF
>NA|NA|TRBV5-1|TRBJ1-1
TGCGCCAGCAGCTCGGACGGACAGATGAACACTGAAGCTTTCTTT
CASSSDGQMNTEAFF
>NA|NA|TRBV2|TRBJ1-3
TGTGCCAGCAGGGGGTCACTCTCTGGAAACACCATATATTTT
CASRGSLSGNTIYF
>NA|NA|TRBV30|TRBJ2-5
TGTGCCTGGAGGACGGGGTACCCCGAGACCCAGTACTTC
CAWRTGYPETQYF
>TRBD1|NA|TRBV27|TRBJ2-7
TGTGCCAGCAGTCCCGGGACAGGGTGGATGGCTAGGCAGTACTTC
CASSPGTGWMARQYF
>TRBD2|NA|TRBV10-3|TRBJ2-1
TGTGCCATCAGTGGTAGCGGGAACGCTCAGGGGGAGCAGTTCTTC
CAISGSGNAQGEQFF
>NA|NA|TRBV30|TRBJ1-3
TGTGCCTGGAGGCTCCAGGGAAGCTCTGGAAACACCATATATTTT
CAWRLQGSSGNTIYF
>NA|NA|TRBV5-6|TRBJ1-2
TGTGCCAGCAGATTACCCGGGGCCAACTATGGCTACACCTTC
CASRLPGANYGYTF
>NA|NA|TRBV27|TRBJ2-2
TGTGCCAGCAGTTTACAGTCGCAGGGGCCCACCGGGGAGCTGTTTTTT
CASSLQSQGPTGELFF
>TRBD1|NA|TRBV29-1|TRBJ2-1
TGCAGCGTTGCGGGACAGTCTTTGAATGAGCAGTTCTTC
CSVAGQSLNEQFF
>TRBD2|once|TRBV29-1|TRBJ2-3
TGCAGCGTTGATACTAGCGGGAGCGGGGATACGCAGTATTTT
CSVDTSGSGDTQYF
>NA|NA|TRBV27|TRBJ2-3
TGTGCCAGCAGTTTAGGGTGGGGGGGCCAAGATACGCAGTATTTT
CASSLGWGGQDTQYF
>NA|once|TRBV19|TRBJ2-2
TGTGCCACCTCCTCCGGACAGACCAACACCGGGGAGCTGTTTTTT
CATSSGQTNTGELFF
>TRBD1|NA|TRBV10-2|TRBJ1-5
TGCGCCAGCAGCCTCGGGACAGATCAGCCCCAGCATTTT
CASSLGTDQPQHF
>TRBD1|NA|TRBV11-2|TRBJ2-1
TGTGCCAGCAGCGGGGACAGGGGTGAGCAGTTCTTC
CASSGDRGEQFF
>NA|NA|TRBV9|TRBJ1-2
TGTGCCAGCAGCACAACCTCGGGGGATTATGGCTACACCTTC
CASSTTSGDYGYTF
>NA|NA|TRBV6-6|TRBJ1-2
TGTGCCAGCAGCTTGACACCTAGTTATGGCTACACCTTC
CASSLTPSYGYTF
>NA|NA|TRBV5-1|TRBJ2-3
TGCGCCAGCAGCTGGGGGGTGCACAGGACAGATACGCAGTATTTT
CASSWGVHRTDTQYF
>NA|NA|TRBV28|TRBJ1-5
TGTGCCAGCACTAAACGACTGACTAGCAATCAGCCCCAGCATTTT
CASTKRLTSNQPQHF
>TRBD2|NA|TRBV25-1|TRBJ2-2
TGTGCCAGCAGCGCCCTCGGGGACGGGAGGGCCGGGGAGCTGTTTTTT
CASSALGDGRAGELFF
>NA|NA|TRBV9|TRBJ2-1
TGTGCCAGCAGCGTGGGTAACACAAACAATGAGCAGTTCTTC
CASSVGNTNNEQFF
>NA|NA|TRBV29-1|TRBJ2-3
TGCAGCGTTGATTCCAGCGGAGGGGGAGATACGCAGTATTTT
CSVDSSGGGDTQYF
>NA|few|TRBV19|TRBJ1-2
TGTGCCAGTAGTGAGGCTCTGGGGGATGGCTACACCTTC
CASSEALGDGYTF
>NA|NA|TRBV29-1|TRBJ2-1
TGCAGCGTTGTTACCTATGAGCAGTTCTTC
CSVVTYEQFF
>TRBD2|NA|TRBV7-6|TRBJ2-2
TGTGCCAGCAGCCTCGGGACTAGCGGGGCCGGGGAGCTGTTTTTT
CASSLGTSGAGELFF
>NA|NA|TRBV11-2|TRBJ1-5
TGTGCCAGCAGCGCTCAGGGTTTCCAGCCCCAGCATTTT
CASSAQGFQPQHF
>NA|NA|TRBV18|TRBJ1-2
TGTGCCAGCTCACCACTGAGGGACGGAACTAACTATGGCTACACCTTC
CASSPLRDGTNYGYTF
>TRBD1|few|TRBV7-2|TRBJ1-2
TGTGCCAGCAGCTTAGCCCTCGACAGGGCTGCTAACTATGGCTACACCTTC
CASSLALDRAANYGYTF
>NA|NA|TRBV19|TRBJ2-4
TGTGCCAGTGCCATCCGGGACGGGGGAAACATTCAGTACTTC
CASAIRDGGNIQYF
>TRBD1|NA|TRBV6-4|TRBJ2-2
TGTGCCAGCAGTGTCTTCGGGACAGGGGCCACCGGGGAGCTGTTTTTT
CASSVFGTGATGELFF
>NA|NA|TRBV2|TRBJ2-7
TGTGCCAGCGGGGAGAGAGGGGAGCAGTACTTC
CASGERGEQYF
>NA|NA|TRBV27|TRBJ2-2
TGTGCCAGCAGTTACTTAAACAACACCGGGGAGCTGTTTTTT
CASSYLNNTGELFF
>NA|NA|TRBV29-1|TRBJ2-1
TGCAGCGCCGCTCCCGTAGGTGAGCAGTTCTTC
CSAAPVGEQFF
>NA|NA|TRBV5-6|TRBJ2-4
TGTGCCAGCAGCTGGACGGGGGGCATAGCCAAAAACATTCAGTACTTC
CASSWTGGIAKNIQYF
>NA|NA|TRBV11-2|TRBJ1-2
TGTGCCAGCAGCGGCCCCGACAGGTTTGGCTACACCTTC
CASSGPDRFGYTF
>TRBD1|NA|TRBV19|TRBJ2-5
TGTGCCAGTAGTTCGGACAGGGTGGAGACCCAGTACTTC
CASSSDRVETQYF
>NA|NA|TRBV28|TRBJ2-5
TGTGCCAGCAGTTACGGGGACATCGGGCATCAAGAGACCCAGTACTTC
CASSYGDIGHQETQYF
>NA|NA|TRBV6-5|TRBJ2-2
TGTGCCAGCAGTTATACAGCGAACACCGGGGAGCTGTTTTTT
CASSYTANTGELFF
>NA|NA|TRBV7-2|TRBJ2-5
TGTGCCAGCAGCTTGGGACAAGGAGAGACCCAGTACTTC
CASSLGQGETQYF
>TRBD2|NA|TRBV5-1|TRBJ2-5
TGCGCCAGCAGCTTTGGGGGAGGGCTAGAGACCCAGTACTTC
CASSFGGGLETQYF